This T cell receptor (beta chain) was sequenced during a study of read filtering for tumor transcriptome and immune sequencing. V dropped 4 bases and J dropped 3 bases, with 11 bases sitting between them. CDR3 length: 14 residues. The V gene's germline CDR1 is MDHEN and CDR2 SYDVKM. This library used around 0.4 ug RNA and molecular barcoded adaptors spanning alpha/delta and beta/gamma chains. Via MiXCR, TCRdb re-called the reads, giving one row per CDR3 protein. The sample has approximately 45,000 distinct CDR3 sequences; 15% to 20% are singletons. Input material: a population of CD138-negative cells sorted from bone marrow. The gene calls are TRBV28 and TRBJ2-3; D uncertain. The TCR was taken from a donor over 35 with multiple myeloma. The DNA for the CDR3 is TGTGCCAGCAGTTCGCCGGAGTGGACAGATACGCAGTATTTT. Its translation: CASSSPEWTDTQYF.